The clone carrying this T cell receptor (beta chain) was recorded at least ten times. This record comes from a study of early T cells in non-severe SARS-CoV-2 infection. One entry per CDR3 protein, called by TCRdb with MiXCR from the 5' RACE reads. The sample lists 60,000 to 75,000 distinct CDR3 sequences; less than 15% were seen once. Sequencing used whole blood. This receptor was obtained from an adult who was a healthcare worker with PCR-confirmed SARS-CoV-2 infection or an uninfected control (not recorded which).

The chain's CDR3 is CSARDQDFEAFF. In nucleotides, the CDR3 is TGCAGTGCTAGAGATCAGGACTTTGAAGCTTTCTTT. This chain connects TRBV20-1 to TRBJ1-1; D is undetermined. V was shortened by 0 bases and J by 7 bases, with 9 bases between the two germline ends. The CDR3 extends over 12 amino acids. The germline CDR1 and CDR2 sequences are DFQATT and SNEGSKA (reference sequence).